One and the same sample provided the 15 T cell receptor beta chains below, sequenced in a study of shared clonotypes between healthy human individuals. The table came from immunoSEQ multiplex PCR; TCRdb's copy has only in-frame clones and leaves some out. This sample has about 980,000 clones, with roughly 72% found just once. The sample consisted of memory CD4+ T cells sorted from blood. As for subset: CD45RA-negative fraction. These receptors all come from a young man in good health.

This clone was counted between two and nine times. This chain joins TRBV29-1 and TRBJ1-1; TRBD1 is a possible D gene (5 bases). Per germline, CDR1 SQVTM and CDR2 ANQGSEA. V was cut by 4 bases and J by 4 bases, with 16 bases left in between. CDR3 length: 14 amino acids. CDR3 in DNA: TGCAGCGTTGCGGGGGGGAGGAAGGGCACTGAAGCTTTCTTT. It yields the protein CSVAGGRKGTEAFF.

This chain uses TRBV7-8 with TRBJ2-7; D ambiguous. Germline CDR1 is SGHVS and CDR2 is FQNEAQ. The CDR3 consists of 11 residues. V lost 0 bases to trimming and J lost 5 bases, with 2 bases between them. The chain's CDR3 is CASSLAHEQYF. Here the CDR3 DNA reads TGTGCCAGCAGCTTAGCGCACGAGCAGTACTTC.

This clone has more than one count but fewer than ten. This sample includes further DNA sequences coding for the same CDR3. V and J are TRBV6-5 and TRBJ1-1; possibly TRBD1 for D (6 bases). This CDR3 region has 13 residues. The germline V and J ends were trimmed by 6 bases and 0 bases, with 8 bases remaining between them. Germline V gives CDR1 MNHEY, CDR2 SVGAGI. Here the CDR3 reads CASRWTVNTEAFF. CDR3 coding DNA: TGTGCCAGCAGATGGACAGTGAACACTGAAGCTTTCTTT.

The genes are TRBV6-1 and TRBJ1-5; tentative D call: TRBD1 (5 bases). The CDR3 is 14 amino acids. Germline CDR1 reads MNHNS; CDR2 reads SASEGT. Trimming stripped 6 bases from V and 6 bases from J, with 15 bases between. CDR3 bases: TGTGCCAGCAGGAAGGACATATTTGGTCAGCCCCAGCATTTT. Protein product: CASRKDIFGQPQHF.

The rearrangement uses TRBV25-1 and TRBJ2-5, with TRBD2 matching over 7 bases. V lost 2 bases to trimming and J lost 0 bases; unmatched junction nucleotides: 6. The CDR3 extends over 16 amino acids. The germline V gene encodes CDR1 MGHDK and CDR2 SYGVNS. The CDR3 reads CASSEQTSRDQETQYF. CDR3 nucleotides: TGTGCCAGCAGTGAACAGACTAGCAGAGACCAAGAGACCCAGTACTTC.

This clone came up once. CDR3 DNA sequence: TGTGCCTGGATCGGGGCGTTCGGCGATGGCTACACCTTC. Its protein product is CAWIGAFGDGYTF. V usage is TRBV30 and J usage is TRBJ1-2, with a possible D match to TRBD1 (5 bases). This CDR3 has 13 residues. V was clipped by 4 bases and J by 6 bases, with 15 bases between them. The germline V gene has CDR1 GTSNPN and CDR2 SVGIG (reference sequence). Drawing the rest from reference TRBV30 and TRBJ1-2, the complete variable domain is SQTIHQWPATLVQPVGSPLSLECTVEGTSNPNLYWYRQAAGRGLQLLFYSVGIGQISSEVPQNLSASRPQDRQFILSSKKLLLSDSGFYLCAWIGAFGDGYTFGSGTRLTVV.

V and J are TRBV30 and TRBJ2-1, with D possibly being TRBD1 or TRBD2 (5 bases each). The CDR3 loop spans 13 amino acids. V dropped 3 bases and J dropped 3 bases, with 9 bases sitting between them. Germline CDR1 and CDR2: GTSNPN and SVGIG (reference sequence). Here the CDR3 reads CAWRGDHYNEQFF. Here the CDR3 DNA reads TGTGCCTGGAGGGGGGACCACTACAATGAGCAGTTCTTC.

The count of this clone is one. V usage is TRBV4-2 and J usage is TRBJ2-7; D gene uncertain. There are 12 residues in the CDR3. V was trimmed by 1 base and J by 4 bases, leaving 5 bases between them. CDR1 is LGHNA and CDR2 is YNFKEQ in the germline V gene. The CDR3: CASSQGSYEQYF. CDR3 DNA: TGTGCCAGCAGCCAAGGTTCGTACGAGCAGTACTTC.

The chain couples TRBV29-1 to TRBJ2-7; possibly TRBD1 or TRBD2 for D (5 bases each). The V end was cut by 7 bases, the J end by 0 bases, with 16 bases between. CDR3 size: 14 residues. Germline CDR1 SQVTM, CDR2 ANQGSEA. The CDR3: CSAARDPSSYEQYF. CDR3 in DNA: TGCAGCGCCGCAAGGGACCCGAGCTCCTACGAGCAGTACTTC.

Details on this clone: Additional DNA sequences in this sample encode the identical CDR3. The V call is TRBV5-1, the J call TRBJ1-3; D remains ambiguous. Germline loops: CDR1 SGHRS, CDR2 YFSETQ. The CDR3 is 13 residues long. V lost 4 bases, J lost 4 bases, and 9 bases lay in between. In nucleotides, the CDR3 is TGCGCCAGCAGCCTGGAGACAGGAAACACCATATATTTT. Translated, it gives CASSLETGNTIYF.

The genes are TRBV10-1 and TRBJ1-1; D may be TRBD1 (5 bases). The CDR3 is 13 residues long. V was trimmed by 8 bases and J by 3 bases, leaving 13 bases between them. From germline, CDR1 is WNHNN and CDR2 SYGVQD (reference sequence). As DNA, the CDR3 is TGCGCCAGCTCGTATAGAGGGGACACTGAAGCTTTCTTT. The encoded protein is CASSYRGDTEAFF.

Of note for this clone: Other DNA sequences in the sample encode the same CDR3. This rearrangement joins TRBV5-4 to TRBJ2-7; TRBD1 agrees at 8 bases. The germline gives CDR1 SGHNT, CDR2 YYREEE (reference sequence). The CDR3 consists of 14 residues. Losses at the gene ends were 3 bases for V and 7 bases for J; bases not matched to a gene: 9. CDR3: CASSSGTGGGEQYF. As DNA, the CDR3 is TGTGCCAGCAGCTCCGGGACAGGAGGAGGGGAGCAGTACTTC.

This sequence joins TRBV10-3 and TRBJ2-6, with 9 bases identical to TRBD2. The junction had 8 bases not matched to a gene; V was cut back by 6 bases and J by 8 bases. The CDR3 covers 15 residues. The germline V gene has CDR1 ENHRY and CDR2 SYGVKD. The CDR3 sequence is CAIRGGRAMTNVLTF. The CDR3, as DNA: TGTGCCATCAGAGGCGGGAGGGCTATGACCAACGTCCTGACTTTC.

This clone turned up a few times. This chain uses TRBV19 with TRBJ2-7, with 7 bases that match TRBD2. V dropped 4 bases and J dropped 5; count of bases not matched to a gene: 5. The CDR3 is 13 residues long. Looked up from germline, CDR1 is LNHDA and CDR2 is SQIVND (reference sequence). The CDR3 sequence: CASSTIRGDEQYF. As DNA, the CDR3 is TGTGCCAGTAGTACCATTCGGGGGGACGAGCAGTACTTC.

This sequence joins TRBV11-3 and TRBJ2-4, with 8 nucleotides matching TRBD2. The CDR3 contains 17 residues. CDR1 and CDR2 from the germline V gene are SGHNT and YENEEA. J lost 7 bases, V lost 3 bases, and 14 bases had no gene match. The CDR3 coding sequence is TGTGCCAGCAGCTTGGGACCCCTAGCGGGTTTCGAGAACATTCAGTACTTC. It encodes CASSLGPLAGFENIQYF. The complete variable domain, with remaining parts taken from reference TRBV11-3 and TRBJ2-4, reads EAGVVQSPRYKIIEKKQPVAFWCNPISGHNTLYWYLQNLGQGPELLIRYENEEAVDDSQLPKDRFSAERLKGVDSTLKIQPAELGDSAVYLCASSLGPLAGFENIQYFGAGTRLSVL.